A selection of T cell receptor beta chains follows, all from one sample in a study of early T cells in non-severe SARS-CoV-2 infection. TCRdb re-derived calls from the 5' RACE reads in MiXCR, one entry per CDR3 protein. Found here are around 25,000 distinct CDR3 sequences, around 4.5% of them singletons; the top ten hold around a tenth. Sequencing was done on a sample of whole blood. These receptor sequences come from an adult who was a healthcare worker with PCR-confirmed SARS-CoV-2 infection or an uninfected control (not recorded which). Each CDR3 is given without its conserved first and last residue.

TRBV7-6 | ASSLQSSYEQY
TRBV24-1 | ATSTGQGHTEAF
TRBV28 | ASSLSGDYGYT
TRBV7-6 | ASSPGTPNTEAF
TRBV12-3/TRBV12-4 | ASSLIDYPGTQY
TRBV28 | ASSLVDAPYNSPLH
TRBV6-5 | ASSVASLGTGELF
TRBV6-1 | ASREDARSYEQY
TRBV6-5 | ASRPADRPGQPQH
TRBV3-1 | ASRRTSNTEAF
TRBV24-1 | ATSDPQSSEQY
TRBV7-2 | ASSRGGATGELF
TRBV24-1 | ATSAGGRGNQPQH
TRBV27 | ASSFNLRDTQY
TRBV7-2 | ASSQDYFSYEQY
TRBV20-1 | SAPRGQNYEQY
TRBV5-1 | ASSLGTSDNTGELF
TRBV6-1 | ASSPDFAIEQY
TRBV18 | ASSRAGTEEAF
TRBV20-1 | SALTLDRGINTEAF
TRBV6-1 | ASSTSSKQY
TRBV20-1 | SATIYNEQF
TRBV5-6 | ASSAGGSRTQY
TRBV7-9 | ASSLLGANEKLF
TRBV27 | ASTTGQQPQH
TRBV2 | ASSKDRVGPMNVLT
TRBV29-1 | SVTSGLSGNTIY
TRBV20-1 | SARSSGRNEQY
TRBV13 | ASSLYRRREGRMSTDTQY
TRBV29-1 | SVAGGSGTDTQY
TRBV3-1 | ASSHIYEQY
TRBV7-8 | ASSRGLARGEQF
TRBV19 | AASTGTGNNNEQF
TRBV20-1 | SLSIAGGGNNEQF
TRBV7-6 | ASSRSGNGANVLT
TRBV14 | ASSQLDTRGEQF
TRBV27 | ASSLTGTGVYEQY
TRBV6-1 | ASSEVASGRGTSTDTQY
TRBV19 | ASSIGGAGELF
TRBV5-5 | ASSPTAFYNSPLH
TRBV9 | ASSVLSNQPQH
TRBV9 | ASSVAGQEYNEQF
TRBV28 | ASSYAGSESPYGYT
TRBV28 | ASSTGQVSSYNEQF
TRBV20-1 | SARATVWMDTEAF
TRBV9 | ASSGQGARSGELF
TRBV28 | ASSFPVSYNEQF
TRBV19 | ASSFRDRETQY
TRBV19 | ASTGTSYNSPLH